This T cell receptor (beta chain) emerged from a study of blood T cell repertoires in COVID-19. For the study at large: Samples representing acute and convalescent COVID-19 were sourced from the United States, Italy and Spain. From T cells, B-cell-depleted T cells, or PBMCs came the material, which was cDNA or gDNA.

A Seattle source enrolled patients during active infection and followed them longitudinally. Per the study methods: Cell counts per sample came from amplifying reference gene primers. The data were produced by immunoSEQ multiplex PCR, yet TCRdb's version contains in-frame clones alone and is incomplete. Clonal size and the V and J genes are those of that table, whereas D and trimming came from the DNA. The sample carries 200,000 to 300,000 clones, around 84% recorded once. The receptor comes from a woman aged 55 to 70 with COVID-19, enrolled during active disease. Sequencing was carried out using peripheral blood.

CDR3 sequence reads: CASSVSSQTIYGYTF. The CDR3, as DNA: TGTGCCAGCAGCGTTAGTTCACAGACTATCTATGGCTACACCTTC. The rearrangement links TRBV9 to TRBJ1-2; D is ambiguous. The ends were cut back, 2 bases at V and 4 bases at J, with 15 bases in the middle. The CDR3 covers 15 residues. CDR1 is SGDLS, CDR2 YYNGEE, per germline.